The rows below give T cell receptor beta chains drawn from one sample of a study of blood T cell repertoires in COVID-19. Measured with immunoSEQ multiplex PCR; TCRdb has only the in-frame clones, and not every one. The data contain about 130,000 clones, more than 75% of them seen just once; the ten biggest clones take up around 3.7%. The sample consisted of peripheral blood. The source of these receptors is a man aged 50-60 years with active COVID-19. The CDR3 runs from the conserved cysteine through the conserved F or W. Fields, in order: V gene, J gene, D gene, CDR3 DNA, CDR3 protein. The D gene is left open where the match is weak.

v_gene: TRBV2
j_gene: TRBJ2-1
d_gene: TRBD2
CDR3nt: TGTGCCAGCAGCCCAAAGGGGACTAGCGTGGCTGATGAGCAGTTCTTC
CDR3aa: CASSPKGTSVADEQFF

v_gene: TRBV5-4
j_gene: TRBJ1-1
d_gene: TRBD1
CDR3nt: TGTGCCAGCAGCTTGGGGGCACAGGGGATGAGGGGTGAAGCTTTCTTT
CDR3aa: CASSLGAQGMRGEAFF

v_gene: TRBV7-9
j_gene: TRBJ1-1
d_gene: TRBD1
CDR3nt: TGTGCCAGCAGCTCAGGGACAGGCGAAGCTTTCTTT
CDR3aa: CASSSGTGEAFF

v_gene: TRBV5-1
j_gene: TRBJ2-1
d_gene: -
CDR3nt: TGCGCCAGCAGCATCACAGGGAGCGAGCAGTTCTTC
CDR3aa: CASSITGSEQFF

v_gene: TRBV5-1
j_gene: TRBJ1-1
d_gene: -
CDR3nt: TGCGCCAGCAGCTCCTTCGGACAAGACAGTGAAGCTTTCTTT
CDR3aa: CASSSFGQDSEAFF

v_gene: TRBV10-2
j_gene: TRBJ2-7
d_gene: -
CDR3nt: TGCGCCAGCAGCTCCGTTCTAGAGCAGTACTTC
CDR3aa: CASSSVLEQYF

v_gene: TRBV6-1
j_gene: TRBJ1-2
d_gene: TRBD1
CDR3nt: TGTGCCAGCAGTGACATCGGACAGGGGGCTGTCTATGGCTACACCTTC
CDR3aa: CASSDIGQGAVYGYTF

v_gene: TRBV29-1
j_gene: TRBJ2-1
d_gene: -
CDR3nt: TGCAGCGCCCTGGGCGGGGCCCAGTACAATGAGCAGTTCTTC
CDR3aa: CSALGGAQYNEQFF

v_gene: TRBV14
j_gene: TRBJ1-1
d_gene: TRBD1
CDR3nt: TGTGCCAGCAGCCAAGGGAGGGGGCGCGGTCCTGAAGCTTTCTTT
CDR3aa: CASSQGRGRGPEAFF

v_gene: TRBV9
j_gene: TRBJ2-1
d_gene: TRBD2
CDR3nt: TGTGCCAGCAGCCCGGGGCATATAGGGAGCGGGGGGTCTAATGAGCAGTTCTTC
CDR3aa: CASSPGHIGSGGSNEQFF

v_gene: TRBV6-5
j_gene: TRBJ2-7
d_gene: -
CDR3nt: TGTGCCAGCACCCTAACGGGCAGGGAACACGAGCAGTACTTC
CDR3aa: CASTLTGREHEQYF

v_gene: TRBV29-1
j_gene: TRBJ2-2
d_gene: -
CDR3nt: TGCAGCGTCGTCCAGGGGCCCGGGGAGCTGTTTTTT
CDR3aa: CSVVQGPGELFF

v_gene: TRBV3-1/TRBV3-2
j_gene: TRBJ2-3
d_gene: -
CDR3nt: TGTGCCAGCAGCCAAGTGGCGGGCGGCCGTGGTTCCTCCACAGATACGCAGTATTTT
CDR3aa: CASSQVAGGRGSSTDTQYF

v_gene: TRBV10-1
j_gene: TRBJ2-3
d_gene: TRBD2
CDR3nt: TGCGCCAGCAGTGTAGCGGGAGGGCCGGGTACGCAGTATTTT
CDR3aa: CASSVAGGPGTQYF

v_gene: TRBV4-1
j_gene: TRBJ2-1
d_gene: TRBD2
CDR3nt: TGCGCCAGCAGCCAGCGCGGGGGGAGCTCCTACAATGAGCAGTTCTTC
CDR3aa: CASSQRGGSSYNEQFF

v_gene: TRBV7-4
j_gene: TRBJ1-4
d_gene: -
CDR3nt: TGTGCCAGCAGCTTAAAGACTCTAAGGAGGGAAAAACTGTTTTTT
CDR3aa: CASSLKTLRREKLFF

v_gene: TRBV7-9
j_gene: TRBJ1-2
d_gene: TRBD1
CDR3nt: TGTGCCAGCAGCTTAGGCCCGGGACAGGGGAATGAGAGATCCTATGGCTACACCTTC
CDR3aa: CASSLGPGQGNERSYGYTF